A single T cell receptor (beta chain) is shown here with its context. Its antigen remains unidentified. PCR employed 60 Vbeta and 13 Jbeta primers. The data were produced by immunoSEQ multiplex PCR, yet TCRdb's version contains in-frame clones alone and is incomplete. The sample includes around 110,000 clones, around 10% of them seen just once. The CDR3 extends over 16 amino acids. Trimming took 1 base from V and 5 from J; bases not matched to a gene: 7. CDR1 and CDR2 from the germline V gene are KGHSH and LQKENI. The sample originates from a study of cytomegalovirus exposure and HLA in healthy donors. Broader study findings: As a later analysis showed, a missense DCLRE1C variant was linked to trimming of TCR beta V- and J-genes. The number of N-insertions in an Asian-associated ancestry cluster was reportedly below the roughly 620-donor mean in a later analysis. Most TCR sequences were seen very rarely across donors, but some public TCRs occurred in many.

What was sequenced was PBMCs. This TCR derives from a man aged 30 to 39 in good health and CMV-seronegative. The V call is TRBV18, the J call TRBJ2-5, with TRBD2 matching 10 bases. The CDR3 DNA reads TGTGCCAGCTCACCACTTACTAGCGGGGTGGTTGAGACCCAGTACTTC. Protein product: CASSPLTSGVVETQYF. Full variable domain (outside the CDR3, taken from reference TRBV18 and TRBJ2-5): NAGVMQNPRHLVRRRGQEARLRCSPMKGHSHVYWYRQLPEEGLKFMVYLQKENIIDESGMPKERFSAEFPKEGPSILRIQQVVRGDSAAYFCASSPLTSGVVETQYFGPGTRLLVL.